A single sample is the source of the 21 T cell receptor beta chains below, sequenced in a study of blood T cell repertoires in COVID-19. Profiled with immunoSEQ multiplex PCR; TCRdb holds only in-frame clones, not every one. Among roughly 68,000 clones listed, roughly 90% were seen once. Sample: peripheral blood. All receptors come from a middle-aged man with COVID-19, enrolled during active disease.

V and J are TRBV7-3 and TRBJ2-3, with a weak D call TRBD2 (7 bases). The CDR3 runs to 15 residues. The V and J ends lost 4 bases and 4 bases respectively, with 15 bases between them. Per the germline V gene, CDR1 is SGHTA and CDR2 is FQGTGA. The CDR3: CASSSIGGQADTQYF. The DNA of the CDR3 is TGTGCCAGCAGCTCTATCGGGGGGCAGGCAGATACGCAGTATTTT.

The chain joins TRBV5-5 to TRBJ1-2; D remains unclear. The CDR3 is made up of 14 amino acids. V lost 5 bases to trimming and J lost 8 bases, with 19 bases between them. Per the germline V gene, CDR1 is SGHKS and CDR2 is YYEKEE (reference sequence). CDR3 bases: TGTGCCAGCAGTTCCGTGCGGAGGGCGCGGGGCTACACCTTC. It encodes CASSSVRRARGYTF.

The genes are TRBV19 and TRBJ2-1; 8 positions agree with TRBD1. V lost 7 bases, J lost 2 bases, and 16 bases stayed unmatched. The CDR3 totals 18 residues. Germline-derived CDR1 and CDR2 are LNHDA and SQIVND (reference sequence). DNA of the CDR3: TGTGCCAGTACCGTGCAGGGGGCGCGTTTAGGGGCCTACAATGAGCAGTTCTTC. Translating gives CASTVQGARLGAYNEQFF.

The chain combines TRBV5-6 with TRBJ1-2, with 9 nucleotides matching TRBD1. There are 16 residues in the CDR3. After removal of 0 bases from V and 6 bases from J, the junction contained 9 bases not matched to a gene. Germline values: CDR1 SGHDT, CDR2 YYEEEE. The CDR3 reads CASSLDRDRVFDGYTF. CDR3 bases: TGTGCCAGCAGCTTGGACCGGGACAGGGTGTTTGATGGCTACACCTTC.

The CDR3 protein is CASTIDSLVGYTF. As DNA, the CDR3 is TGTGCCAGTACGATTGACTCCTTAGTTGGCTACACCTTC. V gene TRBV6-5 combines with J gene TRBJ1-2, with D unresolved. CDR3 size: 13 residues. The germline V gene has CDR1 MNHEY and CDR2 SVGAGI. Trimming removed 9 bases from V and 7 bases from J, with 18 bases in between.

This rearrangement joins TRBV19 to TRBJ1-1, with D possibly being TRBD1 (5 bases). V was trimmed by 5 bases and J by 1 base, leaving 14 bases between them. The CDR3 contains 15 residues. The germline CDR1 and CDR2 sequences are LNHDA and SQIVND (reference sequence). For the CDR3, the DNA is TGTGCCAGTAGTCGGTACGGCGGGGGGAACACTGAAGCTTTCTTT. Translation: CASSRYGGGNTEAFF.

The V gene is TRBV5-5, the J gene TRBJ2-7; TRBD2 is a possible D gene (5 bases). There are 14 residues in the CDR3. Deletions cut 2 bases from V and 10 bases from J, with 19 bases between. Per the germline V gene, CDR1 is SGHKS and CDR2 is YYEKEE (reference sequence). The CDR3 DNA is TGTGCCAGCAGCTTCCGCGGAACTACGAGCGGTCAGTACTTC. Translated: CASSFRGTTSGQYF.

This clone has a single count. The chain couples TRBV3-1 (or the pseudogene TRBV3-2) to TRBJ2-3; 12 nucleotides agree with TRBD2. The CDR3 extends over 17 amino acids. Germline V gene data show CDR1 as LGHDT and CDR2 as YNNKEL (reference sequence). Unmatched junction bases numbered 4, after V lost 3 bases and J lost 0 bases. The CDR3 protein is CASSQASGGASTDTQYF. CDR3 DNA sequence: TGTGCCAGCAGCCAGGCTAGCGGGGGGGCTAGCACAGATACGCAGTATTTT.

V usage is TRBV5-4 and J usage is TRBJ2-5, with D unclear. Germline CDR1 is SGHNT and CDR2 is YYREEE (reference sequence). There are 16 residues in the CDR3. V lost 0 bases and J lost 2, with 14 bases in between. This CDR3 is CASSLDSHTPQETQYF. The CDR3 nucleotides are TGTGCCAGCAGCTTGGACAGCCATACCCCGCAAGAGACCCAGTACTTC.

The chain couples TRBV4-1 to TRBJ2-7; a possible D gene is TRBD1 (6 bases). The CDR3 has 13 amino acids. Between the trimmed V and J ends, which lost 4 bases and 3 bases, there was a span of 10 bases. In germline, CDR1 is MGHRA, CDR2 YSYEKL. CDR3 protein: CASSPDSYYEQYF. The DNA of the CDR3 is TGCGCCAGCAGCCCGGACAGCTACTACGAGCAGTACTTC.

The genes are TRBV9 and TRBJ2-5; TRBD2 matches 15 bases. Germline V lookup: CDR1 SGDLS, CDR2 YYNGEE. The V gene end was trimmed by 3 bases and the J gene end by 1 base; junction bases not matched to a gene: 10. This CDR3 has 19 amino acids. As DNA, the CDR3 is TGTGCCAGCAGCGGCCGAGACGGGACTAGCGGGGGGACCCAAGAGACCCAGTACTTC. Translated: CASSGRDGTSGGTQETQYF.

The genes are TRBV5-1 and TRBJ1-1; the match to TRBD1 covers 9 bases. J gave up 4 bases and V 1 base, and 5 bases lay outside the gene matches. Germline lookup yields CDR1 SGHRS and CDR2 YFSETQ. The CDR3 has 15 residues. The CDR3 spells CASSLMGQGGTEAFF. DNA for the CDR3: TGCGCCAGCAGCTTGATGGGACAGGGCGGCACTGAAGCTTTCTTT.

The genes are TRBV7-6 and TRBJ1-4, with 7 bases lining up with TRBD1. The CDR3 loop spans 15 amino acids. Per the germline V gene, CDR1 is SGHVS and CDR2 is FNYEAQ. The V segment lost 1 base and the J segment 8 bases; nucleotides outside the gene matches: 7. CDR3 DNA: TGTGCCAGCAGCTTAGGACAGGGCGGTGGCGAAAAACTGTTTTTT. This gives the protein CASSLGQGGGEKLFF.

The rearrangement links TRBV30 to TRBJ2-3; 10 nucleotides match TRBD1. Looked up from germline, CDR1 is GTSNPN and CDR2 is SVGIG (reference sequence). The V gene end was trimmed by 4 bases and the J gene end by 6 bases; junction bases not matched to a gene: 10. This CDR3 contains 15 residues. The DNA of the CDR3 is TGTGCCTGGAATTCTCGGACAGGGGGTAGGGATACGCAGTATTTT. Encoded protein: CAWNSRTGGRDTQYF.

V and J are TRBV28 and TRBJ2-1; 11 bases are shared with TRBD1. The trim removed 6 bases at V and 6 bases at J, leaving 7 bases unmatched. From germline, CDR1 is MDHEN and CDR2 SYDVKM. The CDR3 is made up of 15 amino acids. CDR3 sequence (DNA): TGTGCCAGCAGCCCGGGGACAGGGGGTTTCAATGAGCAGTTCTTC. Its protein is CASSPGTGGFNEQFF. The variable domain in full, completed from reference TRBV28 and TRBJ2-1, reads DVKVTQSSRYLVKRTGEKVFLECVQDMDHENMFWYRQDPGLGLRLIYFSYDVKMKEKGDIPEGYSVSREKKERFSLILESASTNQTSMYLCASSPGTGGFNEQFFGPGTRLTVL.

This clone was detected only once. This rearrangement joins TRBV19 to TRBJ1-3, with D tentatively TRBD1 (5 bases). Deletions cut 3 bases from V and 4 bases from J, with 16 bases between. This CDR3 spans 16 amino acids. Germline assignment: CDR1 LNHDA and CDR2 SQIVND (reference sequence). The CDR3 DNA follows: TGTGCCAGTAGTATCCAGACAGCCTTGTCCGGAAACACCATATATTTT. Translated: CASSIQTALSGNTIYF.

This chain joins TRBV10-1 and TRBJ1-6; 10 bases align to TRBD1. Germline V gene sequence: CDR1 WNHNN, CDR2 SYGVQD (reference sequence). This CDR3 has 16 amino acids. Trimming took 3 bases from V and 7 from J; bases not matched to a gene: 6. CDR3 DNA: TGCGCCAGCAGTGATGGGCGACAGGGGGCGAATTCACCCCTCCACTTT. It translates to CASSDGRQGANSPLHF.

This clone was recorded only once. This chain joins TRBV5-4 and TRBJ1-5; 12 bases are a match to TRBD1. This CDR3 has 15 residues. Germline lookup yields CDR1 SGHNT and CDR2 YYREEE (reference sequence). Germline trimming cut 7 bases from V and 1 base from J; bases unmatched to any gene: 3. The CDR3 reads CASGTGGWSNQPQHF. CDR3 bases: TGTGCCAGCGGGACAGGGGGCTGGAGCAATCAGCCCCAGCATTTT.

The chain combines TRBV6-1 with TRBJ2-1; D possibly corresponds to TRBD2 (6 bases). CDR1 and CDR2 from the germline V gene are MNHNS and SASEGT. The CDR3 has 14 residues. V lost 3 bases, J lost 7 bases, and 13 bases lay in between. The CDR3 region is CASSDPLGGNEQFF. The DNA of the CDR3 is TGTGCCAGCAGTGACCCCCTGGGAGGAAATGAGCAGTTCTTC.

The CDR3, as DNA: TGTGCCTGGAGTCGGGCAGGGGGACTTGAAGCTTTCTTT. Residues: CAWSRAGGLEAFF. The chain links TRBV30 to TRBJ1-1; TRBD1 agrees at 7 bases. The CDR3 sequence is 13 residues long. The germline gives CDR1 GTSNPN, CDR2 SVGIG (reference sequence). The junction had 7 bases not matched to a gene; V was cut back by 2 bases and J by 7 bases.

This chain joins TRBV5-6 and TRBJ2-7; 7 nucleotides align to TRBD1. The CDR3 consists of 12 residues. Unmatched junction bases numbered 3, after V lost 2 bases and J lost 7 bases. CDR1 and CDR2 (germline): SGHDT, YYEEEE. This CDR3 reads CASSFQQGEQYF. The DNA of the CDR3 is TGTGCCAGCAGCTTCCAACAGGGGGAGCAGTACTTC.